A single TCR beta chain is shown here with its context. Repertoires were generated with immunoSEQ multiplex PCR, while TCRdb's copy carries only in-frame clones and drops some. The repertoire has fewer than 140,000 clones, under 85% of them found once; the top ten carry 13% to 15%. The record originates from a study of blood T cell repertoires in COVID-19. About the study: The study drew acute and convalescent COVID-19 samples from the United States, Italy and Spain. From T cells, B-cell-depleted T cells, or PBMCs came the material, which was cDNA or gDNA.

V lost 3 bases and J 8 bases, leaving 16 bases between the germline ends. The CDR3 totals 14 residues. Germline assignment: CDR1 DFQATT and CDR2 SNEGSKA (reference sequence). The chain couples TRBV20-1 to TRBJ2-2; tentatively, D is TRBD2 (6 bases). Sequenced input: peripheral blood. The sequence was collected from a woman aged 55-75 years with acute or convalescent COVID-19. CDR3 DNA sequence: TGCAGTGCTAGTCTTGGGACTGCAAGGGGGGAGCTGTTTTTT. Protein sequence: CSASLGTARGELFF.